These T cell receptor beta chains were read from a single sample in a study of shared clonotypes between healthy human individuals. Measured with immunoSEQ multiplex PCR; TCRdb has only the in-frame clones, and not every one. This sample carries fewer than 400,000 clones, around 72% of them seen once, and the ten largest clones take about a tenth. Sequenced input: memory CD4+ T cells sorted from blood. The receptors stem from a man aged 25-45 years in good health. The CDR3 runs from the conserved cysteine through the conserved F or W. The order of the fields is J gene, D gene, CDR3 length, clone size, V gene, CDR3 protein, CDR3 DNA. The D gene is left open where the match is weak. Part of the rows lack a size; the others show once, few, many or a class for expanded clones.

>TRBJ2-1|TRBD1|16|few|TRBV2
CASKDRGRHTYNEQFF
TGTGCCAGCAAAGACAGGGGGCGTCACACGTACAATGAGCAGTTCTTC
>TRBJ1-5|.|14|.|TRBV7-9
CASSSGLGRQPQHF
TGTGCCAGCAGCTCAGGGTTAGGGCGTCAGCCCCAGCATTTT
>TRBJ2-3|.|13|.|TRBV5-4
CASSLGIADTQYF
TGTGCCAGCAGCTTGGGGATCGCAGATACGCAGTATTTT
>TRBJ2-1|.|14|.|TRBV5-1
CASSLGGAGGEQFF
TGCGCCAGCAGCTTGGGCGGAGCCGGGGGTGAGCAGTTCTTC
>TRBJ2-1|TRBD2|16|.|TRBV6-6
CASSYDGLAGYNEQFF
TGTGCCAGCAGTTACGATGGACTAGCGGGATACAATGAGCAGTTCTTC
>TRBJ1-1|.|13|.|TRBV5-1
CASSFSERTEAFF
TGCGCCAGCAGCTTTTCCGAACGCACTGAAGCTTTCTTT
>TRBJ2-3|.|14|.|TRBV6-1
CASSGGTSTDTQYF
TGTGCCAGCAGTGGCGGGACTAGCACAGATACGCAGTATTTT
>TRBJ2-7|.|13|.|TRBV5-6
CASSFSAIGEQYF
TGTGCCAGCAGCTTTTCGGCGATCGGCGAGCAGTACTTC
>TRBJ2-1|.|15|.|TRBV5-1
CASSLALGSPNEQFF
TGCGCCAGCAGCTTGGCCCTCGGCTCCCCCAATGAGCAGTTCTTC
>TRBJ2-5|.|14|.|TRBV29-1
CSGAWGSVGETQYF
TGCAGCGGCGCCTGGGGGAGCGTTGGGGAGACCCAGTACTTC
>TRBJ2-1|TRBD2|16|few|TRBV11-3
CASSLGGTSSYNEQFF
TGTGCCAGCAGCTTAGGCGGGACTAGCTCCTACAATGAGCAGTTCTTC
>TRBJ1-1|TRBD1|13|.|TRBV29-1
CSVGRQGGDEAFF
TGCAGCGTGGGAAGACAGGGTGGTGATGAAGCTTTCTTT
>TRBJ2-2|.|17|.|TRBV5-1
CASSLGVRDTNTGELFF
TGCGCCAGCAGCTTGGGCGTCCGGGACACTAACACCGGGGAGCTGTTTTTT
>TRBJ2-1|TRBD1|16|.|TRBV6-6
CASSYFDRDYYNEQFF
TGTGCCAGCAGTTACTTTGACAGGGATTACTACAATGAGCAGTTCTTC
>TRBJ2-7|.|12|.|TRBV6-1
CASSEQVYEQYF
TGTGCCAGCAGTGAACAAGTTTACGAGCAGTACTTC
>TRBJ1-2|.|15|.|TRBV7-9
CASSLVSGAMDGYTF
TGTGCCAGCAGCTTAGTGAGTGGGGCGATGGATGGCTACACCTTC
>TRBJ2-5|.|12|.|TRBV7-2
CASSLEFETQYF
TGTGCCAGCAGCTTAGAATTCGAGACCCAGTACTTC
>TRBJ2-6|.|15|.|TRBV7-9
CASSRHLSGANVLTF
TGTGCCAGCAGCCGACACCTCTCTGGGGCCAACGTCCTGACTTTC
>TRBJ1-3|.|16|.|TRBV18
CASSPLGEHSGNTIYF
TGTGCCAGCTCACCTCTAGGGGAGCACTCTGGAAACACCATATATTTT
>TRBJ2-7|.|13|.|TRBV7-9
CASSQGRGSEQYF
TGTGCCAGCAGCCAGGGTAGAGGCTCCGAGCAGTACTTC
>TRBJ2-3|TRBD2|18|.|TRBV5-1
CASSEGTSGRPFTDTQYF
TGCGCCAGCAGCGAGGGGACTAGCGGGAGGCCCTTCACAGATACGCAGTATTTT
>TRBJ1-1|.|14|.|TRBV7-2
CASSFPGDHTEAFF
TGTGCCAGCAGCTTTCCAGGGGACCACACTGAAGCTTTCTTT
>TRBJ1-1|.|12|many|TRBV13
CASSLGRAEAFF
TGTGCCAGCAGCTTAGGACGGGCTGAAGCTTTCTTT
>TRBJ2-2|TRBD2|17|few|TRBV2
CASTGLAGSRRTGELFF
TGTGCCAGCACTGGACTAGCGGGATCCCGAAGGACCGGGGAGCTGTTTTTT
>TRBJ2-5|.|14|.|TRBV7-7
CASSVTVYQETQYF
TGTGCCAGCAGCGTAACAGTGTACCAAGAGACCCAGTACTTC
>TRBJ2-2|.|14|once|TRBV6-5
CASTPEGRGGELFF
TGTGCCAGCACCCCAGAGGGGCGGGGCGGGGAGCTGTTTTTT
>TRBJ1-2|.|16|few|TRBV28
CASSPPDAVGNYGYTF
TGTGCCAGCAGTCCACCTGACGCAGTGGGAAACTATGGCTACACCTTC
>TRBJ2-2|.|15|once|TRBV2
CASSEIHGDTGELFF
TGTGCCAGCAGTGAAATACATGGGGACACCGGGGAGCTGTTTTTT
>TRBJ2-2|.|18|few|TRBV25-1
CASSEGGRGFSHTGELFF
TGTGCCAGCAGTGAAGGAGGCAGGGGATTTAGTCACACCGGGGAGCTGTTTTTT
>TRBJ2-1|TRBD2|16|few|TRBV6-1
CASSDRLAGGPDEQFF
TGTGCCAGCAGTGATCGACTAGCGGGAGGGCCTGATGAGCAGTTCTTC
>TRBJ1-5|.|15|.|TRBV7-2
CASSLRLALNQPQHF
TGTGCCAGCAGCTTAAGGTTGGCTCTTAATCAGCCCCAGCATTTT
>TRBJ2-2|.|18|.|TRBV12-2
CASRPTPGTFANTGELFF
TGTGCAAGTCGCCCGACCCCCGGGACATTCGCGAACACCGGGGAGCTGTTTTTT
>TRBJ2-3|TRBD1|14|.|TRBV19
CASGTGILTDTQYF
TGTGCCAGCGGGACAGGGATTCTCACAGATACGCAGTATTTT
>TRBJ2-7|TRBD2|15|.|TRBV7-2
CASSNLAGGLGEQYF
TGTGCCAGCAGCAATTTAGCGGGAGGGCTTGGCGAGCAGTACTTC
>TRBJ1-5|.|14|.|TRBV7-8
CASSLGYSNQPQHF
TGTGCCAGCAGCTTAGGATATAGCAATCAGCCCCAGCATTTT
>TRBJ2-1|.|12|.|TRBV19
CASSPNLGEQFF
TGTGCCAGTAGTCCAAACTTAGGTGAGCAGTTCTTC
>TRBJ2-5|.|12|.|TRBV5-6
CASSLGQETQYF
TGTGCCAGCAGCTTGGGGCAAGAGACCCAGTACTTC
>TRBJ2-3|.|11|.|TRBV2
CASVLADTQYF
TGTGCCAGCGTATTGGCAGATACGCAGTATTTT
>TRBJ1-1|.|11|few|TRBV6-5
CASSKRDRAFF
TGTGCCAGCAGTAAAAGGGATAGAGCTTTCTTT
>TRBJ1-1|.|14|.|TRBV7-2
CASSLWAGNTEAFF
TGTGCCAGCAGCTTGTGGGCTGGGAACACTGAAGCTTTCTTT
>TRBJ2-7|.|15|few|TRBV4-1
CASSQDLAPSGEQYF
TGCGCCAGCAGCCAAGATCTAGCCCCGTCGGGTGAGCAGTACTTC
>TRBJ2-7|.|18|.|TRBV7-9
CASSALVPGANRPDEQYF
TGTGCCAGCAGCGCTCTCGTTCCGGGGGCGAACCGACCGGACGAGCAGTACTTC
>TRBJ1-3|.|16|few|TRBV4-1
CASSQQQGNSGNTIYF
TGCGCCAGCAGCCAGCAACAGGGAAACTCTGGAAACACCATATATTTT